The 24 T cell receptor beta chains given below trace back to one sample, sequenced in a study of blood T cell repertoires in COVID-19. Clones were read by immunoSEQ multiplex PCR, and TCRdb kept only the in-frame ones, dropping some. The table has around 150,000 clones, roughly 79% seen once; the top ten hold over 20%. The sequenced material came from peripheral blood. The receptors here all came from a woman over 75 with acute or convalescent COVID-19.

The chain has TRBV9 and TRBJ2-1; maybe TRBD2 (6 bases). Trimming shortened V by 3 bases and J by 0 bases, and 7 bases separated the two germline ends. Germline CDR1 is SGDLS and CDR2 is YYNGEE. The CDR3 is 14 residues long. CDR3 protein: CASSAGGSYNEQFF. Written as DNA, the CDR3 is TGTGCCAGCAGCGCCGGGGGCTCCTACAATGAGCAGTTCTTC. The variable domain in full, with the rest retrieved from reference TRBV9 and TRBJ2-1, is DSGVTQTPKHLITATGQRVTLRCSPRSGDLSVYWYQQSLDQGLQFLIQYYNGEERAKGNILERFSAQQFPDLHSELNLSSLELGDSALYFCASSAGGSYNEQFFGPGTRLTVL.

CDR3 sequence: CASSQYREANFF. The CDR3, as DNA: TGTGCCAGCAGTCAGTATCGGGAGGCTAATTTCTTC. The V gene is TRBV7-2, the J gene TRBJ2-1; 7 bases fit TRBD2. The CDR3 runs to 12 residues. Trimming took 6 bases from V and 16 from J; bases not matched to a gene: 12. The germline V gene has CDR1 SGHTA and CDR2 FQGNSA.

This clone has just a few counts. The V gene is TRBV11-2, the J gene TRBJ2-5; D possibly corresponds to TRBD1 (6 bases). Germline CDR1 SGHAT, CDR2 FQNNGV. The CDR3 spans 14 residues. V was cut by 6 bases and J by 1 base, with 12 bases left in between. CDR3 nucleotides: TGTGCCAGCAGACCTGACAGGCGCCAAGAGACCCAGTACTTC. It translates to CASRPDRRQETQYF.

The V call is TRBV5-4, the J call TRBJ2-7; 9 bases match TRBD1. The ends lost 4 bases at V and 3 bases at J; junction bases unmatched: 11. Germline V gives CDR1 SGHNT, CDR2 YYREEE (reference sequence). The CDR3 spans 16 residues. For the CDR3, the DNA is TGTGCCAGCAGCCCTGGACAGGGGCTGTCTGGCTACGAGCAGTACTTC. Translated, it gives CASSPGQGLSGYEQYF.

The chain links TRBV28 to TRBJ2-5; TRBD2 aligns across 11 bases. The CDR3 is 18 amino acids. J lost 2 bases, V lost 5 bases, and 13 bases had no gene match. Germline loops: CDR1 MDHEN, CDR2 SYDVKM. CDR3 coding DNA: TGTGCCAGCAGTCCGGGCGGGTTGGTAGCGGGAGGGCAAGAGACCCAGTACTTC. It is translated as CASSPGGLVAGGQETQYF.

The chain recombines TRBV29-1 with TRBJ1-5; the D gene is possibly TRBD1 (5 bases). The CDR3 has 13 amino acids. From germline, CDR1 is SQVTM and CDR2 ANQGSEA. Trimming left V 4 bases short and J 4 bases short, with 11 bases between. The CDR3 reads CSVGVRVNQPQHF. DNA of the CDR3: TGCAGCGTTGGGGTCAGGGTGAATCAGCCCCAGCATTTT.

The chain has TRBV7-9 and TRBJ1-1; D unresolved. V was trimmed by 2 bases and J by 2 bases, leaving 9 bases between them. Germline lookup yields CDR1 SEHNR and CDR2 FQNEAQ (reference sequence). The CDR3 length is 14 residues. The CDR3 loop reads CASSLLAPNTEAFF. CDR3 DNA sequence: TGTGCCAGCAGCTTACTGGCCCCAAACACTGAAGCTTTCTTT.

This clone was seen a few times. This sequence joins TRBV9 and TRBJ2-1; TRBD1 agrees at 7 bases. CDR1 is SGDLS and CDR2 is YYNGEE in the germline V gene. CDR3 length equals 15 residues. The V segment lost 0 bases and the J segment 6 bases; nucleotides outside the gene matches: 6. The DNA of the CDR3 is TGTGCCAGCAGCGTAGAAGGGACAGCCGGCAATGAGCAGTTCTTC. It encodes CASSVEGTAGNEQFF. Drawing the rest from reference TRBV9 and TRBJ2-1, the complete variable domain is DSGVTQTPKHLITATGQRVTLRCSPRSGDLSVYWYQQSLDQGLQFLIQYYNGEERAKGNILERFSAQQFPDLHSELNLSSLELGDSALYFCASSVEGTAGNEQFFGPGTRLTVL.

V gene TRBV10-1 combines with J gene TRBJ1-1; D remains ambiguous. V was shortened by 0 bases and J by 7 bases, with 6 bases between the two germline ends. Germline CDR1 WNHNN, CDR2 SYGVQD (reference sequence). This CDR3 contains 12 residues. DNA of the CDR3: TGCGCCAGCAGTGAGTCACAGTTTGAAGCTTTCTTT. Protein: CASSESQFEAFF.

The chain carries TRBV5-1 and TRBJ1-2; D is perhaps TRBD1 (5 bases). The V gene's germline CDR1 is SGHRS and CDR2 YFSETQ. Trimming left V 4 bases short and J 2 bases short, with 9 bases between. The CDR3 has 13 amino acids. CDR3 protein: CASSPTENYGYTF. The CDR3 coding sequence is TGCGCCAGCAGCCCGACAGAGAACTATGGCTACACCTTC.

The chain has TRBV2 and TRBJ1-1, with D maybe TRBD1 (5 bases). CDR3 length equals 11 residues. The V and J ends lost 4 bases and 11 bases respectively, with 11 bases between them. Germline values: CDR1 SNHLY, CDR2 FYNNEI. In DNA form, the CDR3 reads TGTGCCAGCAGTGGGGACTTTGGGGCTTTCTTT. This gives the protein CASSGDFGAFF.

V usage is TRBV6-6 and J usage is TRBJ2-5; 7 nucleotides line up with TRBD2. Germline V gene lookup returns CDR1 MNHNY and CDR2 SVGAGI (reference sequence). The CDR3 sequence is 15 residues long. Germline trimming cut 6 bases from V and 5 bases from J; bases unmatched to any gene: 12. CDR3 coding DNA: TGTGCCAGCAGAGGTCTCCTAGACGGGGGGGAGACCCAGTACTTC. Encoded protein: CASRGLLDGGETQYF.

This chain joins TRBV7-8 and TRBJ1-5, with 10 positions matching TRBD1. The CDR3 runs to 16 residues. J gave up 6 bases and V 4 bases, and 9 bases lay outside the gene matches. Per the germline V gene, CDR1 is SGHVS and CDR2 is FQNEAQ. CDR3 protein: CASSSGDRGLGQPQHF. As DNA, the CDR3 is TGTGCCAGCAGCTCCGGGGACAGGGGATTGGGTCAGCCCCAGCATTTT.

The CDR3, as DNA: TGTGCCAGCAGGCCGACAGGGGGACGCAATCAGCCCCAGCATTTT. Its protein is CASRPTGGRNQPQHF. The V and J genes are TRBV6-5 and TRBJ1-5; the match to TRBD1 covers 9 bases. Looked up from germline, CDR1 is MNHEY and CDR2 is SVGAGI. The CDR3 runs to 15 residues. Trimming took 6 bases from V and 2 from J; bases not matched to a gene: 5.

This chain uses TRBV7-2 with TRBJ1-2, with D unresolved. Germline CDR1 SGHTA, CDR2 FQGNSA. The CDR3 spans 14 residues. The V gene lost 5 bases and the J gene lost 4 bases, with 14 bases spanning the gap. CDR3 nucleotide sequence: TGTGCCAGCAGCCCCGGAGGCAGTCCCTATGGCTACACCTTC. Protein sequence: CASSPGGSPYGYTF. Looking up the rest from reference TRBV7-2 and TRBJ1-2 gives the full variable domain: GAGVSQSPSNKVTEKGKDVELRCDPISGHTALYWYRQSLGQGLEFLIYFQGNSAPDKSGLPSDRFSAERTGGSVSTLTIQRTQQEDSAVYLCASSPGGSPYGYTFGSGTRLTVV.

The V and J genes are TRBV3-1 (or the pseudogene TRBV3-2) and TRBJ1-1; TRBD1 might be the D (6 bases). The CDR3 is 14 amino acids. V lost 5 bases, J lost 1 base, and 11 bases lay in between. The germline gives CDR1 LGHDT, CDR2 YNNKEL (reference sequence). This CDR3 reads CASSSGTKNTEAFF. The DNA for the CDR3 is TGTGCCAGCAGCTCCGGGACAAAGAACACTGAAGCTTTCTTT.

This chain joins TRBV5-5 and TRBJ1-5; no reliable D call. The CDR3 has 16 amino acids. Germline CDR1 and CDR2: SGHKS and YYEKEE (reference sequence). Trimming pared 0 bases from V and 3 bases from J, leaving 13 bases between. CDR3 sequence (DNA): TGTGCCAGCAGCTTGGCCTCGGGAAATTACAATCAGCCCCAGCATTTT. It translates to CASSLASGNYNQPQHF.

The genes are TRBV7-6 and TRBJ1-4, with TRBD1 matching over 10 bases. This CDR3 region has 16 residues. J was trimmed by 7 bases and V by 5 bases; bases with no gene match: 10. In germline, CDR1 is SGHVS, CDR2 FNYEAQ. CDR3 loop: CASSPVGGTGAEKLFF. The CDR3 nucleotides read TGTGCCAGCAGCCCAGTAGGCGGGACAGGGGCTGAAAAACTGTTTTTT.

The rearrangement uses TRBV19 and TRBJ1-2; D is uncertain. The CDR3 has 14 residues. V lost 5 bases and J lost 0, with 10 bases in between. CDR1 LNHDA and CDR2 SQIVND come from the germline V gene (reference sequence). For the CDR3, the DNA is TGTGCCAGTAGTGGAGGACCGTCTAACTATGGCTACACCTTC. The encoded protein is CASSGGPSNYGYTF.

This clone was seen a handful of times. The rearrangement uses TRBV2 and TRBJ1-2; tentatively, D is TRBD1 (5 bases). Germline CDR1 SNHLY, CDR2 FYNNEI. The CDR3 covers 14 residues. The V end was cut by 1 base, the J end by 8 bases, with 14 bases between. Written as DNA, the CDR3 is TGTGCCAGCAGTGAAGGACAGATCCCTCCCGGCTACACCTTC. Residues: CASSEGQIPPGYTF.

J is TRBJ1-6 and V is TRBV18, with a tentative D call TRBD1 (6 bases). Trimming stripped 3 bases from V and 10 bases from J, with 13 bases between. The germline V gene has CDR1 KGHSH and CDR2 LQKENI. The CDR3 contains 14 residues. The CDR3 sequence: CASSPRGAGSPLHF. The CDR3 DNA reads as TGTGCCAGCTCACCTCGGGGGGCCGGCTCACCCCTCCACTTT.

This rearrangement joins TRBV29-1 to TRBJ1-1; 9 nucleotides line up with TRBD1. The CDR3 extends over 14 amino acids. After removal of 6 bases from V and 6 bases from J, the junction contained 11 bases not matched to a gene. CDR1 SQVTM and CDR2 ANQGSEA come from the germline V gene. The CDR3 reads CSVQRDRGYAEAFF. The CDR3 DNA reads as TGCAGCGTACAGAGAGACAGGGGGTACGCTGAAGCTTTCTTT. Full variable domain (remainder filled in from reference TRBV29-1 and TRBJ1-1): SAVISQKPSRDICQRGTSLTIQCQVDSQVTMMFWYRQQPGQSLTLIATANQGSEATYESGFVIDKFPISRPNLTFSTLTVSNMSPEDSSIYLCSVQRDRGYAEAFFGQGTRLTVV.

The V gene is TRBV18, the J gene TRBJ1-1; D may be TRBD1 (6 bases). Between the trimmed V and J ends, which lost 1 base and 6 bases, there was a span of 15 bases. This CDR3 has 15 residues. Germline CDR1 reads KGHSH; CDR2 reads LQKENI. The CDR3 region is CASSPQGGGKAEAFF. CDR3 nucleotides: TGTGCCAGCTCACCACAGGGGGGGGGTAAGGCTGAAGCTTTCTTT.

The DNA of the CDR3 is TGCGCCAGCAGCTCAGGACAGCAGAACACTGAAGCTTTCTTT. Translated, it gives CASSSGQQNTEAFF. This chain uses TRBV5-1 with TRBJ1-1, with D maybe TRBD1 (6 bases). The V gene lost 3 bases and the J gene lost 1 base, with 10 bases spanning the gap. The CDR3 consists of 14 residues. Germline V lookup: CDR1 SGHRS, CDR2 YFSETQ.